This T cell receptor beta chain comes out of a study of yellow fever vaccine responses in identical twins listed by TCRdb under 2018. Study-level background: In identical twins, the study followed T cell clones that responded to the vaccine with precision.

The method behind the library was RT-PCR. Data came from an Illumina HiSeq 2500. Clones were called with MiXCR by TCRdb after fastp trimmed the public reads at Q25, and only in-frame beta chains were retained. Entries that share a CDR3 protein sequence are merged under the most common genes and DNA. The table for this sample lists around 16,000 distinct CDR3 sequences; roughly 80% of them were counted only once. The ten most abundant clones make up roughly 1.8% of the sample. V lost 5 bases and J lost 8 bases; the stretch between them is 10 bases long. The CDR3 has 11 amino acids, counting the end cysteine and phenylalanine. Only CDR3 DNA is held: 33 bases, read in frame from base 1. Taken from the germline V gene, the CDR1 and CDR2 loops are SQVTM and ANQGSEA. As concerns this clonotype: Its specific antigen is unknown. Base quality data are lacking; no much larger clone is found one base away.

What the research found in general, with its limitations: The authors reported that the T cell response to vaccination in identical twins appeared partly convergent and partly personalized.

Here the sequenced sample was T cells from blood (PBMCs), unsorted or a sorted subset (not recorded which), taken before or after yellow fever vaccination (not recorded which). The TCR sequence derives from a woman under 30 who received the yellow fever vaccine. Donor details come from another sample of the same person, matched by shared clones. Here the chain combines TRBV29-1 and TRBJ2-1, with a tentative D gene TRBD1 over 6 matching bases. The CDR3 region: CSVLTGYEQFF. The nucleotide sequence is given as TGCAGCGTTCTTACAGGGTATGAGCAGTTCTTC.